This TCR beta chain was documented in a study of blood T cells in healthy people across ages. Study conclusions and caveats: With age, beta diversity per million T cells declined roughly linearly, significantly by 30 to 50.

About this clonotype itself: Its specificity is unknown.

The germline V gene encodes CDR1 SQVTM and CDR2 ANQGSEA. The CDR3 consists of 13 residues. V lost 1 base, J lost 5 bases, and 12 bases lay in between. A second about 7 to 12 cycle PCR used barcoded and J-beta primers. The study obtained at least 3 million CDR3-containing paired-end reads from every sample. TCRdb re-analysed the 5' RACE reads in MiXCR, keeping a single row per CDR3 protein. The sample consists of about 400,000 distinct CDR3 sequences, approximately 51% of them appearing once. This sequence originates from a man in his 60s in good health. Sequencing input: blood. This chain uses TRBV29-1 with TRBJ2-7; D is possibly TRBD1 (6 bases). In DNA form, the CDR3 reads TGCAGCGTTGAAGGGACAGAAGTCAACGAGCAGTACTTC. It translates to CSVEGTEVNEQYF.